This is a list of T cell receptor beta chains from one sample in a study of blood T cell repertoires in COVID-19. The assay was immunoSEQ multiplex PCR, and TCRdb's table has in-frame clones only and misses some. The top ten hold roughly 17% of the sample, which has roughly 130,000 clones, about four fifths seen once. The sequenced sample was peripheral blood. The receptors here all came from a man between 60 and 75 years old with active or convalescent COVID-19. CDR3s include the opening cysteine and the closing phenylalanine or tryptophan. The D gene is left open where the match is weak. Only some rows state a clone size, as once, few, many or a class for expanded clones.

cdr3_length,d_call,j_call,v_call,clone_size,cdr3_aa,cdr3_nt
16,TRBD2,TRBJ2-2,TRBV28,-,CASSGFEGGDTGELFF,TGTGCCAGCAGTGGCTTCGAGGGAGGGGACACCGGGGAGCTGTTTTTT
12,TRBD1,TRBJ2-1,TRBV28,-,CASSRQGVEQFF,TGTGCCAGCAGCAGACAGGGAGTTGAGCAGTTCTTC
14,TRBD1,TRBJ1-4,TRBV5-6,-,CASSLSGTGGVLFF,TGTGCCAGCAGCTTGTCCGGGACAGGGGGAGTCCTGTTTTTT
16,-,TRBJ1-4,TRBV6-2/TRBV6-3,-,CASSYSKQASNEKLFF,TGTGCCAGCAGTTACTCGAAGCAGGCATCTAATGAAAAACTGTTTTTT
15,-,TRBJ1-1,TRBV5-6,-,CASSLLGGENTEAFF,TGTGCCAGCAGCCTCTTGGGAGGGGAGAACACTGAAGCTTTCTTT
14,TRBD1,TRBJ2-7,TRBV28,-,CASRPGTGPYEQYF,TGTGCCAGCAGGCCCGGGACAGGGCCCTACGAGCAGTACTTC
15,-,TRBJ2-2,TRBV7-9,-,CASSFFRRGTGELFF,TGTGCCAGCAGCTTTTTCCGAAGGGGAACCGGGGAGCTGTTTTTT
12,-,TRBJ2-5,TRBV7-9,-,CASREIAETQYF,TGTGCCAGCAGAGAGATAGCGGAGACCCAGTACTTC
15,-,TRBJ2-7,TRBV20-1,-,CSASDDRTMGYEQYF,TGCAGTGCTAGTGATGACAGGACAATGGGCTACGAGCAGTACTTC
15,TRBD1,TRBJ1-4,TRBV5-4,-,CASSFDRGGNEKLFF,TGTGCCAGCAGCTTCGACAGGGGCGGAAATGAAAAACTGTTTTTT
15,-,TRBJ1-1,TRBV5-8,-,CASSLRVSRNTEAFF,TGTGCCAGCAGCCTGCGCGTTTCGAGGAACACTGAAGCTTTCTTT
14,-,TRBJ2-1,TRBV24-1,once,CATSDSGVYNEQFF,TGTGCCACCAGTGATTCCGGAGTTTACAATGAGCAGTTCTTC
15,TRBD2,TRBJ2-7,TRBV6-6,-,CASSNFGLGSYEQYF,TGTGCCAGCAGCAACTTTGGACTAGGATCCTACGAGCAGTACTTC
15,-,TRBJ2-7,TRBV19,once,CASSLVGVSLDEQYF,TGTGCCAGTAGCCTCGTCGGGGTCTCCCTCGACGAGCAGTACTTC
14,TRBD1,TRBJ2-5,TRBV19,-,CASSPRTGRKTQYF,TGTGCCAGTAGTCCTCGGACAGGGAGGAAGACCCAGTACTTC
16,TRBD2,TRBJ2-1,TRBV24-1,few,CATSDPSGNSYNEQFF,TGTGCCACCAGTGACCCTAGCGGGAACTCCTACAATGAGCAGTTCTTC
15,TRBD2,TRBJ2-1,TRBV6-5,-,CASSLGSGSLNEQFF,TGTGCCAGCAGCCTGGGAAGCGGGAGCCTCAATGAGCAGTTCTTC
11,TRBD2,TRBJ2-7,TRBV12-3/TRBV12-4,-,CASSGLDEQYF,TGTGCCAGCAGCGGACTAGACGAGCAGTACTTC
13,-,TRBJ2-5,TRBV3-1/TRBV3-2,once,CASGQASGETQYF,TGTGCCAGCGGCCAGGCGAGCGGGGAGACCCAGTACTTC
16,-,TRBJ2-1,TRBV5-1,-,CASSLEQGPPYNEQFF,TGCGCCAGCAGCTTGGAGCAGGGGCCCCCCTACAATGAGCAGTTCTTC
12,TRBD2,TRBJ2-4,TRBV7-2,-,CASRLAGNIQYF,TGTGCCAGCAGACTAGCGGGAAACATTCAGTACTTC
14,-,TRBJ1-1,TRBV2,-,CASSEWSGATEAFF,TGTGCCAGCAGTGAATGGTCAGGGGCAACTGAAGCTTTCTTT
14,-,TRBJ1-1,TRBV6-6,-,CASTDEGGRSEAFF,TGTGCCAGCACCGACGAGGGGGGGCGATCTGAAGCTTTCTTT
19,TRBD2,TRBJ2-3,TRBV4-3,-,CASSQDLPTGLAATDTQYF,TGCGCCAGCAGCCAAGATCTTCCGACGGGACTAGCGGCCACAGATACGCAGTATTTT
12,-,TRBJ2-7,TRBV7-9,-,CASSLTEYEQYF,TGTGCCAGCAGCTTGACAGAGTACGAGCAGTACTTC
15,TRBD1,TRBJ2-6,TRBV5-5,few,CASSGQASGANVLTF,TGTGCCAGCAGCGGACAGGCCTCTGGGGCCAACGTCCTGACTTTC
12,-,TRBJ2-5,TRBV5-4,-,CASSSPSETQYF,TGTGCCAGCAGCTCCCCGTCGGAGACCCAGTACTTC
14,-,TRBJ2-2,TRBV18,-,CASSPLGKAGELFF,TGTGCCAGCTCACCTCTCGGGAAGGCCGGGGAGCTGTTTTTT
15,TRBD1,TRBJ2-3,TRBV7-9,-,CASSKTGGETDTQYF,TGTGCCAGCAGCAAGACAGGGGGAGAGACAGATACGCAGTATTTT
12,TRBD2,TRBJ2-7,TRBV5-1,-,CASGGDSYEQYF,TGCGCCAGCGGGGGGGACTCGTACGAGCAGTACTTC
15,TRBD1,TRBJ2-2,TRBV19,-,CASSLGQGIAGELFF,TGTGCCAGTAGCTTGGGACAGGGCATCGCCGGGGAGCTGTTTTTT
16,-,TRBJ2-2,TRBV12-2,-,CASRLSRGVDTGELFF,TGTGCAAGTCGCTTATCCAGGGGAGTGGACACCGGGGAGCTGTTTTTT
15,-,TRBJ2-7,TRBV5-5,-,CASSLGSGVTYEQYF,TGTGCCAGCAGCTTGGGTTCAGGGGTCACCTACGAGCAGTACTTC
16,TRBD2,TRBJ2-1,TRBV19,-,CASSIGGMAGVDEQFF,TGTGCCAGTAGTATAGGAGGGATGGCGGGAGTGGATGAGCAGTTCTTC
16,TRBD2,TRBJ2-7,TRBV15,-,CATSREAGLAAYEQYF,TGTGCCACCAGCAGAGAAGCGGGACTAGCGGCTTACGAGCAGTACTTC
13,-,TRBJ1-1,TRBV19,few,CASSIRVHTEAFF,TGTGCCAGTAGTATAAGAGTTCACACTGAAGCTTTCTTT
14,TRBD2,TRBJ2-1,TRBV2,-,CASNLAGGGNEQFF,TGTGCCAGCAATCTAGCGGGAGGTGGGAATGAGCAGTTCTTC